These 2 T cell receptor beta chains came from one sample sequenced in a study of blood T cell repertoires in COVID-19. Profiling relied on immunoSEQ multiplex PCR, and the TCRdb table lists in-frame clones only, not all of them. The sample comprises roughly 140,000 clones, about 82% of which are singletons, and approximately 2.7% rests with the top ten. The sample was peripheral blood. The source of these receptors is a middle-aged woman with active or convalescent COVID-19.

This clone was counted a single time. The chain links TRBV5-4 to TRBJ2-1, with 7 positions matching TRBD2. The CDR3 extends over 16 amino acids. The germline V gene encodes CDR1 SGHNT and CDR2 YYREEE (reference sequence). V was pared by 0 bases and J by 9 bases, with 12 bases of the junction left unmatched. The CDR3 loop is CASSLDGGGNYGEQFF. The DNA of the CDR3 is TGTGCCAGCAGCTTGGACGGGGGAGGGAACTACGGTGAGCAGTTCTTC.

J is TRBJ1-1 and V is TRBV5-5; TRBD1 agrees at 7 bases. Germline V CDR1 and CDR2: SGHKS, YYEKEE (reference sequence). There are 17 residues in the CDR3. The ends lost 7 bases at V and 0 bases at J; junction bases unmatched: 15. The CDR3 loop reads CASLARGRGQMNTEAFF. CDR3 nucleotides: TGTGCCAGCCTCGCTAGGGGGCGGGGTCAGATGAACACTGAAGCTTTCTTT. Variable domain in full (rest from reference TRBV5-5 and TRBJ1-1): DAGVTQSPTHLIKTRGQQVTLRCSPISGHKSVSWYQQVLGQGPQFIFQYYEKEERGRGNFPDRFSARQFPNYSSELNVNALLLGDSALYLCASLARGRGQMNTEAFFGQGTRLTVV.